These 24 T cell receptor beta chains originate from one sample sequenced in a study of blood T cells in healthy people across ages. A sample-barcoded 5' primer and a J-beta primer mix were used in a second PCR of roughly 7 to 11 cycles. A single record per CDR3 protein comes from TCRdb applying MiXCR to the 5' RACE reads. The sample holds about 1.5 million distinct CDR3 sequences, roughly 43% seen once. Input material: blood. These receptor sequences come from a woman between 18 and 29 years old in good health.

This rearrangement joins TRBV10-3 to TRBJ2-1, with no clear D. The end of the DNA is better explained by TRBJ2-7, so the J call may be wrong. Germline V gene data show CDR1 as ENHRY and CDR2 as SYGVKD. CDR3 length: 13 residues. The CDR3 reads CAIKDLLYNEQYF. As DNA, the CDR3 is TGTGCCATCAAGGACCTACTCTACAATGAGCAGTACTTC.

Concerning this clonotype: This clone may be a read error of a much larger clone one base away. The chain combines TRBV12-3 or TRBV12-4 with TRBJ2-1, with 9 positions matching TRBD2. This CDR3 region has 15 residues. The CDR3 protein is CVSSLSGGPFSEQFF. The CDR3 DNA reads as TGTGTCAGCAGTTTAAGCGGGGGGCCTTTTAGTGAGCAGTTCTTC.

This clonotype was seen more than once but under ten times. The chain is built from TRBV7-6 and TRBJ1-2; 7 bases map to TRBD1. This CDR3 contains 18 residues. J lost 3 bases, V lost 5 bases, and 18 bases had no gene match. Germline V CDR1 and CDR2: SGHVS, FNYEAQ. The CDR3 DNA follows: TGTGCCAGCAGCAAAATGGGGGACAGCGCAGGTGGGGACTATGGCTACACCTTC. It encodes CASSKMGDSAGGDYGYTF.

The chain links TRBV12-3 or TRBV12-4 to TRBJ2-1; a weak D match, TRBD1 (6 bases). Deletions cut 5 bases from V and 7 bases from J, with 18 bases between. CDR3 length: 15 residues. For the CDR3, the DNA is TGTGCCAGCAGTCGAGACAGGCTTGGAGGAAATGAGCAGTTCTTC. It codes for CASSRDRLGGNEQFF.

The count of this clonotype is one. This chain connects TRBV29-1 to TRBJ1-2, with D possibly being TRBD1 (5 bases). The CDR3 extends over 9 amino acids. CDR1 SQVTM and CDR2 ANQGSEA come from the germline V gene. The V end was cut by 4 bases, the J end by 8 bases, with 5 bases between. DNA of the CDR3: TGCAGCGTTGGACAGGGCTACACCTTC. Its translation: CSVGQGYTF.

The CDR3 region has the DNA TGTGCCACCCGAGCTAGCGGGGGGGCCAAGACAGATACGCAGTATTTT. Amino acid sequence: CATRASGGAKTDTQYF. V and J are TRBV12-3 or TRBV12-4 and TRBJ2-3; the match to TRBD2 covers 12 bases. The CDR3 is made up of 16 amino acids. The V segment lost 10 bases and the J segment 3 bases; nucleotides outside the gene matches: 11.

V is TRBV6-6 and J is TRBJ1-5; D not certain. The germline CDR1 and CDR2 sequences are MNHNY and SVGAGI (reference sequence). V was pared by 4 bases and J by 3 bases, with 10 bases between. The CDR3 extends over 14 amino acids. CDR3 sequence: CASSLRQDNQPQHF. In DNA form, the CDR3 reads TGTGCCAGCAGTTTACGACAAGACAATCAGCCCCAGCATTTT.

The chain combines TRBV6-2 or TRBV6-3 with TRBJ2-1; D is unclear. The J call may be faulty, since TRBJ2-7 better matches the DNA end. Per germline, CDR1 MNHEY and CDR2 SVGEGT. CDR3 size: 15 residues. DNA of the CDR3: TGTGCCAGCAGTTTCGCCGATAGCTCCTACAATGAGCAGTACTTC. Protein: CASSFADSSYNEQYF.

V and J are TRBV4-3 and TRBJ2-3; D is unresolved. Trimming pared 0 bases from V and 4 bases from J, leaving 11 bases between. The germline gives CDR1 LGHNA, CDR2 YSLEER. The CDR3 consists of 15 residues. The CDR3 nucleotides are TGCGCCAGCAGCCAAGATGCCGGTCGAGCAGATACGCAGTATTTT. This encodes CASSQDAGRADTQYF.

The chain employs TRBV6-2 or TRBV6-3 and TRBJ2-7, with 11 positions matching TRBD2. CDR1 MNHEY and CDR2 SVGEGT come from the germline V gene. The CDR3 is made up of 17 amino acids. The V segment lost 6 bases and the J segment 7 bases; nucleotides outside the gene matches: 17. The chain's CDR3 is CASSPQPGLAGHNEQYF. The CDR3 DNA reads as TGTGCCAGCAGCCCACAGCCAGGACTAGCGGGCCACAATGAGCAGTACTTC.

The chain couples TRBV10-3 to TRBJ1-2; perhaps TRBD1 as D (5 bases). The CDR3 covers 13 residues. Looked up from germline, CDR1 is ENHRY and CDR2 is SYGVKD. V dropped 3 bases and J dropped 4 bases, with 9 bases sitting between them. The CDR3 bases are TGTGCCATCAGTGAAGGGGCTTTCTATGGCTACACCTTC. Its translation: CAISEGAFYGYTF.

V usage is TRBV4-1 and J usage is TRBJ2-2; tentative D call: TRBD2 (6 bases). Germline V lookup: CDR1 MGHRA, CDR2 YSYEKL. Trimming cost V 4 bases and J 1 base, with 16 bases left between them. The CDR3 is made up of 17 amino acids. The CDR3 region is CASSLSQRVKNTGELFF. As DNA, the CDR3 is TGCGCCAGCAGCCTAAGTCAGCGGGTTAAGAACACCGGGGAGCTGTTTTTT.

The chain links TRBV29-1 to TRBJ1-2; TRBD1 agrees at 7 bases. CDR3 length: 14 residues. V trimming: 3 bases; J trimming: 4 bases; junction bases outside the gene matches: 8. CDR1 and CDR2 (germline): SQVTM, ANQGSEA. DNA for the CDR3: TGCAGCGTTGACGCGGACAGGTACGGCTATGGCTACACCTTC. It encodes CSVDADRYGYGYTF. Full variable domain (outside the CDR3, taken from reference TRBV29-1 and TRBJ1-2): SAVISQKPSRDICQRGTSLTIQCQVDSQVTMMFWYRQQPGQSLTLIATANQGSEATYESGFVIDKFPISRPNLTFSTLTVSNMSPEDSSIYLCSVDADRYGYGYTFGSGTRLTVV.

This chain links TRBV20-1 with TRBJ1-1; D is unresolved. Per germline, CDR1 DFQATT and CDR2 SNEGSKA (reference sequence). There are 13 residues in the CDR3. This CDR3 is CSPIDRANTEAFF. The DNA for the CDR3 is TGCAGCCCCATCGACCGGGCGAACACTGAAGCTTTCTTT.

Only a few counts were recorded for this clonotype. The chain recombines TRBV12-3 or TRBV12-4 with TRBJ2-5; 16 positions match TRBD2. The CDR3 length is 16 residues. Trimming cost V 5 bases and J 2 bases; bases outside gene matches: 2. CDR3 sequence (DNA): TGTGCCAGCAGTCAGGGACTAGCGGGGGGGCAAGAGACCCAGTACTTC. This encodes CASSQGLAGGQETQYF.

The chain employs TRBV7-2 and TRBJ2-5, with no clear D. Between the trimmed V and J ends, which lost 2 bases and 0 bases, there was a span of 10 bases. The germline V gene encodes CDR1 SGHTA and CDR2 FQGNSA. The CDR3 totals 15 residues. The CDR3 DNA reads TGTGCCAGCAGCTTACAGACCGCGGACCAAGAGACCCAGTACTTC. Translating it yields CASSLQTADQETQYF.

The chain has TRBV7-2 and TRBJ2-1; a possible D gene is TRBD1 (5 bases). Germline V gene lookup returns CDR1 SGHTA and CDR2 FQGNSA. V was shortened by 7 bases and J by 5 bases, with 18 bases between the two germline ends. This CDR3 is 15 amino acids long. DNA for the CDR3: TGTGCCAGCACCATTTTATCTGGACACCACAATGAGCAGTTCTTC. This encodes CASTILSGHHNEQFF.

CDR3 region: CASSLARYQPQHF. The CDR3 region has the DNA TGTGCCAGCAGTTTGGCGCGTTATCAGCCCCAGCATTTT. The V call is TRBV12-3 or TRBV12-4, the J call TRBJ1-5; no firm D call. The CDR3 runs to 13 residues. V was trimmed by 3 bases and J by 5 bases, leaving 8 bases between them.

Written as DNA, the CDR3 is TGCGCCAGCAGTCGGACTAGCGGGTTGGGTGAGACCCAGTACTTC. This translates into CASSRTSGLGETQYF. The chain carries TRBV5-1 and TRBJ2-5; 11 nucleotides align to TRBD2. CDR3 length equals 15 residues. Germline assignment: CDR1 SGHRS and CDR2 YFSETQ. J lost 5 bases, V lost 5 bases, and 8 bases had no gene match.

The V call is TRBV7-8, the J call TRBJ2-1, with 7 bases identical to TRBD2. Germline trimming cut 8 bases from V and 8 bases from J; bases unmatched to any gene: 18. CDR3 size: 16 residues. Germline CDR1 and CDR2: SGHVS and FQNEAQ. CDR3 loop: CASGAAGLIRGDEQFF. The CDR3 DNA reads as TGTGCCAGCGGCGCAGCGGGGCTAATCAGAGGGGATGAGCAGTTCTTC. Based on the CDR3 plus reference TRBV7-8 and TRBJ2-1, the full variable domain is GAGVSQSPRYKVAKRGQDVALRCDPISGHVSLFWYQQALGQGPEFLTYFQNEAQLDKSGLPSDRFFAERPEGSVSTLKIQRTQQEDSAVYLCASGAAGLIRGDEQFFGPGTRLTVL.

This clonotype came up once. The CDR3: CASRPALAESTGELFF. The CDR3 nucleotides are TGTGCCAGCAGACCAGCACTGGCGGAGAGCACCGGGGAGCTGTTTTTT. This chain links TRBV12-3 or TRBV12-4 with TRBJ2-2; D is uncertain. Trimming pared 6 bases from V and 4 bases from J, leaving 18 bases between. The CDR3 spans 16 residues.

This chain connects TRBV5-4 to TRBJ1-1; 9 nucleotides align to TRBD1. CDR1 SGHNT and CDR2 YYREEE come from the germline V gene (reference sequence). Trimming cost V 4 bases and J 5 bases; bases outside gene matches: 6. The CDR3 length is 14 residues. CDR3 region: CASSHRGQRTEAFF. In DNA form, the CDR3 reads TGTGCCAGCAGCCACAGGGGGCAGAGGACTGAAGCTTTCTTT. The whole variable domain, filled in from reference TRBV5-4 and TRBJ1-1, reads ETGVTQSPTHLIKTRGQQVTLRCSSQSGHNTVSWYQQALGQGPQFIFQYYREEENGRGNFPPRFSGLQFPNYSSELNVNALELDDSALYLCASSHRGQRTEAFFGQGTRLTVV.

In this sample, this clonotype turned up many times. V is TRBV20-1 and J is TRBJ2-7, with 7 bases that match TRBD2. The CDR3 is made up of 13 amino acids. Looked up from germline, CDR1 is DFQATT and CDR2 is SNEGSKA (reference sequence). J was trimmed by 0 bases and V by 5 bases; bases with no gene match: 4. The CDR3 spells CSAPGTNSYEQYF. The CDR3 bases are TGCAGTGCTCCCGGGACTAACTCCTACGAGCAGTACTTC.

The chain links TRBV5-1 to TRBJ2-4; TRBD1 matches 9 bases. The closer fit of TRBJ2-7 to the DNA end suggests the J call may be wrong. Germline loops: CDR1 SGHRS, CDR2 YFSETQ. This CDR3 has 16 residues. The CDR3 sequence: CASSLAGQGRSYEQYF. CDR3 nucleotides: TGCGCCAGCAGCTTGGCAGGACAGGGGCGTTCCTACGAGCAGTACTTC.